This T cell receptor (beta chain) was documented in a study of Graves' ophthalmopathy and Graves' hyperthyroidism. This clonotype showed up just a few times. Antigen specificity is unknown. Study conclusions and caveats: Most expanded clonotypes in thyroid above 0.001 frequency also showed up in blood.

Trimming removed 4 bases from V and 6 bases from J, with 16 bases in between. CDR3 length: 14 residues. Per germline, CDR1 SNHLY and CDR2 FYNNEI. Amplification of the TCR beta CDR3 regions used RNA transcripts (as template). A first-round RT-PCR used HTBI primers, followed by a second-round multiplex PCR. TCRdb processed the multiplex PCR reads anew with MiXCR; each CDR3 protein has one entry. The sample lists 580,000 or so distinct CDR3 sequences; roughly 40% were seen once. The receptor comes from an adult man with Graves' hyperthyroidism. This chain uses TRBV2 with TRBJ2-7; D possibly corresponds to TRBD2 (7 bases). Sequencing input: peripheral blood or thyroid tissue (not recorded which). CDR3 DNA: TGTGCCAGCAGTGCTCCGGGGGGCTCGGGCGAGCAGTACTTC. This encodes CASSAPGGSGEQYF.